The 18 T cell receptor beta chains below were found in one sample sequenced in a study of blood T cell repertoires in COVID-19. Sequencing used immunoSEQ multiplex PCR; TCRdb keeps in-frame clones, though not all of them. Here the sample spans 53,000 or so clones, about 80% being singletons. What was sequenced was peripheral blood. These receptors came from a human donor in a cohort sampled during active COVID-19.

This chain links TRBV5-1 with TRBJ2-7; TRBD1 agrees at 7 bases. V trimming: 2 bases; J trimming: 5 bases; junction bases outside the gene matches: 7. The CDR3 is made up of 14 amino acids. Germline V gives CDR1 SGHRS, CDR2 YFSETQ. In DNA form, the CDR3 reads TGCGCCAGCAGCTTCGCACAGGGGTCTAACGAGCAGTACTTC. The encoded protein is CASSFAQGSNEQYF. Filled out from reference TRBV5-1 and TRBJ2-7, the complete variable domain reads KAGVTQTPRYLIKTRGQQVTLSCSPISGHRSVSWYQQTPGQGLQFLFEYFSETQRNKGNFPGRFSGRQFSNSRSEMNVSTLELGDSALYLCASSFAQGSNEQYFGPGTRLTVT.

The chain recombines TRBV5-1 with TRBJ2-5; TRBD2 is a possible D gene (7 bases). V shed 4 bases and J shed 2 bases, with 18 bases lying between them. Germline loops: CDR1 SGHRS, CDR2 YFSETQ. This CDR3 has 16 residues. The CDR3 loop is CASSPGGLRGQETQYF. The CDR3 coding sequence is TGCGCCAGCAGCCCCGGGGGGCTCCGGGGGCAAGAGACCCAGTACTTC.

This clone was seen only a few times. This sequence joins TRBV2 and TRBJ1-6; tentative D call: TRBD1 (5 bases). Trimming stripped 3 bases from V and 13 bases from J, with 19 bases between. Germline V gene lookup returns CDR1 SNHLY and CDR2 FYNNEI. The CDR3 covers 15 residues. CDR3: CASSDEARAVQPLHF. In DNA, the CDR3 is TGTGCCAGCAGTGACGAGGCCAGGGCGGTCCAGCCCCTCCACTTT.

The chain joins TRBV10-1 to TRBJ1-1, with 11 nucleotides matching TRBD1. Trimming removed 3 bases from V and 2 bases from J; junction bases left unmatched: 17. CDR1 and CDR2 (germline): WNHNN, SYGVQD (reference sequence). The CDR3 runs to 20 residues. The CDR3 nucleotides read TGCGCCAGCAGTGACCCCCAGTTTACCCGAGGACAGGGGGCAAACACTGAAGCTTTCTTT. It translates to CASSDPQFTRGQGANTEAFF.

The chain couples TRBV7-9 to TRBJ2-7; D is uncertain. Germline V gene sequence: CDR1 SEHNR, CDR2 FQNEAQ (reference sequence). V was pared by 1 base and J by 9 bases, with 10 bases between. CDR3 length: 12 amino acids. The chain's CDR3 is CASSLVTVGQYF. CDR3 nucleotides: TGTGCCAGCAGCTTAGTCACAGTCGGGCAGTACTTC.

The CDR3 region is CASSLQAVGNQPQHF. The CDR3 nucleotides read TGTGCCAGCAGTTTGCAGGCAGTGGGCAATCAGCCCCAGCATTTT. The J gene is TRBJ1-5, the V gene TRBV6-6; D is uncertain. V was shortened by 4 bases and J by 2 bases, with 12 bases between the two germline ends. The CDR3 has 15 residues. CDR1 and CDR2 (germline): MNHNY, SVGAGI (reference sequence).

Here the CDR3 reads CASSFGQRGRTGELFF. In DNA form, the CDR3 reads TGTGCCAGCAGCTTTGGTCAGCGGGGACGGACCGGGGAGCTGTTTTTT. The chain has TRBV11-2 and TRBJ2-2; 7 nucleotides match TRBD2. Germline V gives CDR1 SGHAT, CDR2 FQNNGV. Trimming cost V 3 bases and J 5 bases; bases outside gene matches: 9. CDR3 length equals 16 residues.

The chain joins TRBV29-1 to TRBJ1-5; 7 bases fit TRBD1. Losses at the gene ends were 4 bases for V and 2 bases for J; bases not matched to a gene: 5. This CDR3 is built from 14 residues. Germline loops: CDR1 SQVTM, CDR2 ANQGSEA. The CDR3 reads CSVVTGIRNQPQHF. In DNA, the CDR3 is TGCAGCGTTGTGACAGGGATTCGCAATCAGCCCCAGCATTTT.

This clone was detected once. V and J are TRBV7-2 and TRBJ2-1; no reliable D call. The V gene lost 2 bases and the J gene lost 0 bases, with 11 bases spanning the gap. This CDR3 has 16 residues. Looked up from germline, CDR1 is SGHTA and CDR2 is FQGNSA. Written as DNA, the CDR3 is TGTGCCAGCAGCTTAAATCTGCGGATCTCCTACAATGAGCAGTTCTTC. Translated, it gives CASSLNLRISYNEQFF.

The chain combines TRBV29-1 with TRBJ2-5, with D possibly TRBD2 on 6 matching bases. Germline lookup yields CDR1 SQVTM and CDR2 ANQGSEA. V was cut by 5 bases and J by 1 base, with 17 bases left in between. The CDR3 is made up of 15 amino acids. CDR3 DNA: TGCAGCGTTATGTTGGGGGGAGGAACCCAAGAGACCCAGTACTTC. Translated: CSVMLGGGTQETQYF.

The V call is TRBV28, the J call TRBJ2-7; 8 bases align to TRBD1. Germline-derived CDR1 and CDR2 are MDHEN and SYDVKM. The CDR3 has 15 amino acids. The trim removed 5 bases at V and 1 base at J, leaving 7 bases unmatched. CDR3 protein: CASSPHGQGSYEQYF. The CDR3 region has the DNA TGTGCCAGCAGTCCTCACGGACAGGGATCCTACGAGCAGTACTTC.

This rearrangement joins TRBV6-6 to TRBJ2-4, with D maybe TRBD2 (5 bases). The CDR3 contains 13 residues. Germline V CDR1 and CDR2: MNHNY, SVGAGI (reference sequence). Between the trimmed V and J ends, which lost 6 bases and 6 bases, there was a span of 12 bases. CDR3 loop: CASRSSSSNIQYF. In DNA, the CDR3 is TGTGCCAGCAGGTCTTCTAGCTCAAACATTCAGTACTTC.

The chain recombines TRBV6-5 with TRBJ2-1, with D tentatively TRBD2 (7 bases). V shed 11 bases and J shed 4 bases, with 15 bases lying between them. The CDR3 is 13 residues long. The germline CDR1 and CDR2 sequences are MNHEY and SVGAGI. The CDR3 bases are TGTGCCGTGGCGGGGGCCGCGTACAATGAGCAGTTCTTC. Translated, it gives CAVAGAAYNEQFF.

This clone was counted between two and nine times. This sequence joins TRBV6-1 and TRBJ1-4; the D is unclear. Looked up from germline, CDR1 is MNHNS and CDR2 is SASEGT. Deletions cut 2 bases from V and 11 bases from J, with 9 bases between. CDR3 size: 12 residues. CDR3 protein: CASSESRVKLFF. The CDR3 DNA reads TGTGCCAGCAGTGAATCCCGAGTGAAACTGTTTTTT.

DNA for the CDR3: TGCGCCAGCAGCTCCTCGGCACTAGCGGGAAAAGAGACCCAGTACTTC. Its translation is CASSSSALAGKETQYF. This rearrangement joins TRBV5-1 to TRBJ2-5, with TRBD2 matching over 10 bases. Germline V gene sequence: CDR1 SGHRS, CDR2 YFSETQ. CDR3 size: 16 residues. The J segment lost 3 bases and the V segment lost 3 bases, leaving 8 bases of the junction unmatched.

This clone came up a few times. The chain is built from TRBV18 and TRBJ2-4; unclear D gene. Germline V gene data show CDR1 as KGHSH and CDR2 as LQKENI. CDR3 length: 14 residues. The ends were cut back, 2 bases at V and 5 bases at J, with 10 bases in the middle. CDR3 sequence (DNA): TGTGCCAGCTCACCAGAGTTGTCCGAAAACATTCAGTACTTC. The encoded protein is CASSPELSENIQYF. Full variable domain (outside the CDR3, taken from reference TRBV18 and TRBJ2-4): NAGVMQNPRHLVRRRGQEARLRCSPMKGHSHVYWYRQLPEEGLKFMVYLQKENIIDESGMPKERFSAEFPKEGPSILRIQQVVRGDSAAYFCASSPELSENIQYFGAGTRLSVL.

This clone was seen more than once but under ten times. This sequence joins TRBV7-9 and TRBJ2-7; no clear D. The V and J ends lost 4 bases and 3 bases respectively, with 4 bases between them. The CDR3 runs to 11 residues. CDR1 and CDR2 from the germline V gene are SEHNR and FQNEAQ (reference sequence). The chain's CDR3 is CASSSLYEQYF. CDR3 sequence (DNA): TGTGCCAGCAGCTCCCTCTACGAGCAGTACTTC.

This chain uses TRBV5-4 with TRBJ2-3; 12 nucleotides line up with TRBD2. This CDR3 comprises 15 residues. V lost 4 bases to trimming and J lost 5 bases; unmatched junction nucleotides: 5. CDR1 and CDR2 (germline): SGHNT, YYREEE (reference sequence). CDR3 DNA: TGTGCCAGCAGCCTAGCGGGGGGGGGAGTAGATACGCAGTATTTT. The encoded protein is CASSLAGGGVDTQYF. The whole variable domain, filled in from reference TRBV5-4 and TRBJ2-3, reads ETGVTQSPTHLIKTRGQQVTLRCSSQSGHNTVSWYQQALGQGPQFIFQYYREEENGRGNFPPRFSGLQFPNYSSELNVNALELDDSALYLCASSLAGGGVDTQYFGPGTRLTVL.